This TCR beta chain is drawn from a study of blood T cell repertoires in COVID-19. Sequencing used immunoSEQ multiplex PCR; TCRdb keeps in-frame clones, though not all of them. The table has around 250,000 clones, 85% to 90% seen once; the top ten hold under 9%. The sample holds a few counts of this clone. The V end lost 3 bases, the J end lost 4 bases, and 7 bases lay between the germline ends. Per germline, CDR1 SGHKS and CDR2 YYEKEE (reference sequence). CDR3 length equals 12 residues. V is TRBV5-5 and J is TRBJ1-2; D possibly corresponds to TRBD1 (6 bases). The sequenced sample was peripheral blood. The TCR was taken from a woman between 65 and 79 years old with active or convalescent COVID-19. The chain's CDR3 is CASSSDSYGYTF. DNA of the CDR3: TGTGCCAGCAGCTCGGACAGCTATGGCTACACCTTC.